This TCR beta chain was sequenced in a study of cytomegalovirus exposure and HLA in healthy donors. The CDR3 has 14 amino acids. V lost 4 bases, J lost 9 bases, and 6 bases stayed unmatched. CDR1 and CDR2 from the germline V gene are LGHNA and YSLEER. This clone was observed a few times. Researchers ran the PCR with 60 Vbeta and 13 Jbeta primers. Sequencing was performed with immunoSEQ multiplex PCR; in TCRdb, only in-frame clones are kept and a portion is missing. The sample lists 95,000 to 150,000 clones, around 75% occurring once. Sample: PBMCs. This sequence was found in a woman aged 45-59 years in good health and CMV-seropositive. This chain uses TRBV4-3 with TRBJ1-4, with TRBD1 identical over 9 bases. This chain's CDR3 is CASSPRQGVKKLFF. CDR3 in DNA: TGCGCCAGCAGCCCCCGACAGGGGGTGAAAAAACTGTTTTTT.